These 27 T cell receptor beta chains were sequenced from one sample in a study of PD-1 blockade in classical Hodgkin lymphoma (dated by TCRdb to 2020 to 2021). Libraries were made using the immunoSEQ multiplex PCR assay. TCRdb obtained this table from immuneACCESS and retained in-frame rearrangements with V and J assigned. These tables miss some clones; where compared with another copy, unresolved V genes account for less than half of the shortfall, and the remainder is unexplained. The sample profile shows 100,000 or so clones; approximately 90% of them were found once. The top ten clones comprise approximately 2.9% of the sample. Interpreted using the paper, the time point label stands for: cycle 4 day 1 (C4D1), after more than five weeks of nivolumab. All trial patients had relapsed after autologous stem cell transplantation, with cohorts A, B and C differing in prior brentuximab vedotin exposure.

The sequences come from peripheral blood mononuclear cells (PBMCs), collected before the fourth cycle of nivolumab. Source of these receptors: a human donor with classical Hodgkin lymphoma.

The CDR3 loop is CASSWGGPPNLDNSPLHF. In DNA, the CDR3 is TGTGCCAGCAGCTGGGGGGGCCCTCCAAACCTCGATAATTCACCCCTCCACTTT. The V and J genes are TRBV5-6 and TRBJ1-6, with D possibly being TRBD1 (6 bases). The CDR3 contains 18 residues. Germline loops: CDR1 SGHDT, CDR2 YYEEEE. V was trimmed by 3 bases and J by 5 bases, leaving 21 bases between them.

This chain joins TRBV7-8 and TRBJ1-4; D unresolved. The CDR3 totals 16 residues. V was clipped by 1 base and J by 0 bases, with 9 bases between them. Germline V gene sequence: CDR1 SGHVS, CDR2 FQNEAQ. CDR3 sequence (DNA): TGTGCCAGCAGCTTAGGGACCCGTACAACTAATGAAAAACTGTTTTTT. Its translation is CASSLGTRTTNEKLFF.

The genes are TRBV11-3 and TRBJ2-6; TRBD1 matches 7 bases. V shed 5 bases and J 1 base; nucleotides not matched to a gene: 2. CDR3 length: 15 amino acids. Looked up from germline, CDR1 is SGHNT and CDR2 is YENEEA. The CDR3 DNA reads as TGTGCCAGCAGCGACAGGGTTTCTGGGGCCAACGTCCTGACTTTC. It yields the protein CASSDRVSGANVLTF.

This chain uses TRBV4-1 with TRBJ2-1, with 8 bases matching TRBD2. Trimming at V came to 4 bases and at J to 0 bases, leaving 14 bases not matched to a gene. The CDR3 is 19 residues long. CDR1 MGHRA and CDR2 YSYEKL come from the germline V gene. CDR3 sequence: CASSPGGGGEGHSYNEQFF. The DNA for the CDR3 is TGCGCCAGCAGCCCCGGGGGGGGCGGGGAAGGTCACTCCTACAATGAGCAGTTCTTC.

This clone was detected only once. In DNA, the CDR3 is TGTGCCAGTAGCCAACAGGGTCAAGAGCAGTTCTTC. Translation: CASSQQGQEQFF. The chain carries TRBV19 and TRBJ2-1; perhaps TRBD1 as D (6 bases). Trimming took off 6 bases at V and 10 bases at J, with 13 bases between the two ends. CDR3 length: 12 residues. The germline gives CDR1 LNHDA, CDR2 SQIVND (reference sequence).

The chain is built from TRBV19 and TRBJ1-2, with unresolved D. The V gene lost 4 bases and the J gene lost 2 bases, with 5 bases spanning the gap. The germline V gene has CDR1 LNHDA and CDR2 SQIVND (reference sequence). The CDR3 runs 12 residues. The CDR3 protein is CASSTINYGYTF. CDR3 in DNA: TGTGCCAGTAGTACTATCAACTATGGCTACACCTTC.

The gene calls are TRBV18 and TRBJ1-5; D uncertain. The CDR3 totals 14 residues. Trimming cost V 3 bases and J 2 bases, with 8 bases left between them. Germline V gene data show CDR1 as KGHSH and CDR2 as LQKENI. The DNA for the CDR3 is TGTGCCAGCTCACCGGCCCAGGGCAATCAGCCCCAGCATTTT. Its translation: CASSPAQGNQPQHF.

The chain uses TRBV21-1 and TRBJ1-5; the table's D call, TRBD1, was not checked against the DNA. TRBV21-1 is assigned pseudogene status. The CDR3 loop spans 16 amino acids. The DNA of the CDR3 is TGTGCCAGCAGCAAACTAGAAAGGGGGAAAGATCAGCCCCAGCATTTT. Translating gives CASSKLERGKDQPQHF.

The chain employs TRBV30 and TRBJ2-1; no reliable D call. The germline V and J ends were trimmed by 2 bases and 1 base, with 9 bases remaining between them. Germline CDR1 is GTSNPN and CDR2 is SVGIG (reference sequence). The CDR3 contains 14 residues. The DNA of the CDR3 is TGTGCCTGGAGTAAGGGCTCATCCTACAATGAGCAGTTCTTC. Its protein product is CAWSKGSSYNEQFF.

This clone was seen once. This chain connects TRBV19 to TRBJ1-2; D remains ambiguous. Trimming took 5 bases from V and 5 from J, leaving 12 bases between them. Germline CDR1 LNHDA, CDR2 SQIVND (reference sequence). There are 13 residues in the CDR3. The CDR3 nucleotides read TGTGCCAGTAGTCCCGGGATTAGTTATGGCTACACCTTC. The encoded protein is CASSPGISYGYTF.

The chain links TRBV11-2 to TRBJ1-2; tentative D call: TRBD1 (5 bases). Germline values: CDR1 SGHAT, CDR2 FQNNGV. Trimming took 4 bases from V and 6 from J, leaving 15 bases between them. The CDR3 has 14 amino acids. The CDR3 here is CASSSFGPGDGYTF. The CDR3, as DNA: TGTGCCAGCAGCTCCTTCGGTCCGGGGGATGGCTACACCTTC. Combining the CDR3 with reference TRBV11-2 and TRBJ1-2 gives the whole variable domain EAGVAQSPRYKIIEKRQSVAFWCNPISGHATLYWYQQILGQGPKLLIQFQNNGVVDDSQLPKDRFSAERLKGVDSTLKIQPAKLEDSAVYLCASSSFGPGDGYTFGSGTRLTVV.

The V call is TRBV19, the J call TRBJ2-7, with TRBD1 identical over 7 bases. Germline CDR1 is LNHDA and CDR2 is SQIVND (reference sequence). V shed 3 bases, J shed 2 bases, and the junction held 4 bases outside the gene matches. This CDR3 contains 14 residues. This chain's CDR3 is CASSIAQGAYEQYF. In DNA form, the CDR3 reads TGTGCCAGTAGTATCGCCCAGGGGGCCTACGAGCAGTACTTC.

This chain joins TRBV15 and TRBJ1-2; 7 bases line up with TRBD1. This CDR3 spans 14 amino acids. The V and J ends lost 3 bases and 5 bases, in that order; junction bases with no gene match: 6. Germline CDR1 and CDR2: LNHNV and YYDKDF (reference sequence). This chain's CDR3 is CATSSAGGLYGYTF. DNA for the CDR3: TGTGCCACCAGCAGCGCAGGGGGTTTGTATGGCTACACCTTC.

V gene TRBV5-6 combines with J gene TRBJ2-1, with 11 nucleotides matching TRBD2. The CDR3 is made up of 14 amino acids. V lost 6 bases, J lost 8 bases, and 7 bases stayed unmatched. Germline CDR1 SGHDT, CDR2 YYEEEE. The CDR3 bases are TGTGCCAGCACTCCGGGACTAGCGGCCGATGAGCAGTTCTTC. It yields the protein CASTPGLAADEQFF.

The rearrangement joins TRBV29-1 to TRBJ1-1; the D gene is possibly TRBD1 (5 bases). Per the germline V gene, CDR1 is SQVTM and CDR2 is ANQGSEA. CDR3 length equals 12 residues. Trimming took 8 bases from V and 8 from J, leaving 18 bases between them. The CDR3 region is CSTGSGGTEAFF. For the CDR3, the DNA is TGCAGCACCGGATCAGGCGGGACCGAAGCTTTCTTT.

The CDR3 loop is CATRPGSQETQYF. CDR3 in DNA: TGTGCCACTCGACCAGGGAGCCAAGAGACCCAGTACTTC. V and J are TRBV2 and TRBJ2-5; D might be TRBD1 or TRBD2, each matching 5 bases. Germline V CDR1 and CDR2: SNHLY, FYNNEI. CDR3 length equals 13 residues. V was pared by 10 bases and J by 1 base, with 13 bases between.

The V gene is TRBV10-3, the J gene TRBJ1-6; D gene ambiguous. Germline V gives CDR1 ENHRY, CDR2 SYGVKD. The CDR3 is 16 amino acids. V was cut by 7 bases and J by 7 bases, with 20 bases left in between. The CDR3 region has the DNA TGTGCCATCAAGGGCGCGGGTATTTTAGGGAATTCACCCCTCCACTTT. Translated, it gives CAIKGAGILGNSPLHF.

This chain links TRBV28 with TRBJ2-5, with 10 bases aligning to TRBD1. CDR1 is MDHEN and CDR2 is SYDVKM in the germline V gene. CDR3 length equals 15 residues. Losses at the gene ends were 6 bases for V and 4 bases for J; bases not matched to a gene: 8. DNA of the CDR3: TGTGCCAGCAGATCAAGCGGACAGGGGGTAGAGACCCAGTACTTC. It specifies CASRSSGQGVETQYF.

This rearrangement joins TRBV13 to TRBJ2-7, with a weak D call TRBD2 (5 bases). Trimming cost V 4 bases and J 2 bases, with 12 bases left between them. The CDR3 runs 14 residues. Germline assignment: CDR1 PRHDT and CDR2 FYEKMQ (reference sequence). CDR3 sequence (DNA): TGTGCCAGCAGCTCCGGACTGACTGCCTACGAGCAGTACTTC. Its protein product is CASSSGLTAYEQYF.

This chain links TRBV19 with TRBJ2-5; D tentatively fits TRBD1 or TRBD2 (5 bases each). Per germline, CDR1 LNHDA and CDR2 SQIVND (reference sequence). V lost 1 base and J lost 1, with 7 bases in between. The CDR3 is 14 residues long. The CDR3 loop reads CASSIGGIQETQYF. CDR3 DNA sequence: TGTGCCAGTAGTATAGGGGGGATCCAAGAGACCCAGTACTTC.

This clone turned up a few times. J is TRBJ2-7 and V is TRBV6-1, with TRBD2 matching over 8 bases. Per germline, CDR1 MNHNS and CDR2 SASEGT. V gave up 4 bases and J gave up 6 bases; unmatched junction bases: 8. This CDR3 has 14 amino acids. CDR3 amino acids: CASSGLTGGVEQYF. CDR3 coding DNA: TGTGCCAGCAGTGGCCTGACGGGAGGGGTCGAGCAGTACTTC.

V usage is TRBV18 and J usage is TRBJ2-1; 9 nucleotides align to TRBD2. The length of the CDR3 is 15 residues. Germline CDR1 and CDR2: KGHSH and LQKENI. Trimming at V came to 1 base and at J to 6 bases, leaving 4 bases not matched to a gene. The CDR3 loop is CASSPRAGGANEQFF. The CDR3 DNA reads TGTGCCAGCTCACCACGAGCGGGGGGCGCCAATGAGCAGTTCTTC.

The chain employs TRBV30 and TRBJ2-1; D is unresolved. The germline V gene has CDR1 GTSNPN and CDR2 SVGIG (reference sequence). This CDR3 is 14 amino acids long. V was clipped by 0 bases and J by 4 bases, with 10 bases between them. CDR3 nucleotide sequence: TGTGCCTGGAGTGTAGGGAACAGTTACAATGAGCAGTTCTTC. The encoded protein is CAWSVGNSYNEQFF. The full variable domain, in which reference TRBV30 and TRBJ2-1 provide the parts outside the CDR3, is SQTIHQWPATLVQPVGSPLSLECTVEGTSNPNLYWYRQAAGRGLQLLFYSVGIGQISSEVPQNLSASRPQDRQFILSSKKLLLSDSGFYLCAWSVGNSYNEQFFGPGTRLTVL.

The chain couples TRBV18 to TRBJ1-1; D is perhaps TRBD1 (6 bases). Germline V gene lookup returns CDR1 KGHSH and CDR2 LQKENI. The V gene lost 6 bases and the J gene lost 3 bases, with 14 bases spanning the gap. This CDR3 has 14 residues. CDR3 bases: TGTGCCAGCTCTGGGGGGGGCGATGACACTGAAGCTTTCTTT. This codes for CASSGGGDDTEAFF.

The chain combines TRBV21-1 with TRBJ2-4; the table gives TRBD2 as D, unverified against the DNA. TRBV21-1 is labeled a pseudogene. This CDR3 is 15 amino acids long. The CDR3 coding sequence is TGTGCCAGCAGAAATCAGAGTGCGGGCAAAAACATTCAGTACTTC. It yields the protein CASRNQSAGKNIQYF.

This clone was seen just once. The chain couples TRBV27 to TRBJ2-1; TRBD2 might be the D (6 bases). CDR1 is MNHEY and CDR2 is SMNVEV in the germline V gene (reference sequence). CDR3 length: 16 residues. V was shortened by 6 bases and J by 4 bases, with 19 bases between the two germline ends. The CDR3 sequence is CASRGVRGRQYNEQFF. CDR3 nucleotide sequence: TGTGCCAGCAGGGGGGTACGGGGGAGACAATACAATGAGCAGTTCTTC.

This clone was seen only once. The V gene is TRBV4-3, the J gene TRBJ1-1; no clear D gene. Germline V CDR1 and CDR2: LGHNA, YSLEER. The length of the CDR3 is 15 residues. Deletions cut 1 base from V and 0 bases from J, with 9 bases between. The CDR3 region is CASSQGSLLNTEAFF. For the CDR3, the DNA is TGCGCCAGCAGCCAAGGGAGTCTCTTGAACACTGAAGCTTTCTTT.